Each of the 28 T cell receptor beta chains below was sequenced from the same sample in a study of graft-versus-host responses after intestinal transplantation. TCRdb keeps only in-frame clones here, not all; method: immunoSEQ multiplex PCR. The sample has some 120,000 clones, roughly 92% seen once. The antigens for these receptors are not known. The specimen comprised unstimulated CD4+ T cells sorted from spleen or lymph node cells, sampled before intestinal transplant. Source of these receptors: a human donor who received an intestinal transplant.

This clone was picked up a small number of times. The chain employs TRBV5-3 and TRBJ2-1; D not certain. TRBV5-3 belongs to the ORF category, with a function that is uncertain. The CDR3 runs to 12 residues. V gave up 7 bases and J gave up 7 bases, with 12 bases separating them. CDR3 region: CARPPIGNEQFF. The CDR3 coding sequence is TGTGCCAGACCCCCTATCGGGAATGAGCAGTTCTTC.

V is TRBV25-1 and J is TRBJ1-1; unclear D gene. CDR3 length equals 14 residues. The V end was cut by 8 bases, the J end by 3 bases, with 16 bases between. Germline CDR1 reads MGHDK; CDR2 reads SYGVNS. This chain's CDR3 is CASGRRSTYTEAFF. The CDR3 DNA reads as TGTGCCAGCGGGAGGCGGAGTACGTACACTGAAGCTTTCTTT.

This clone showed up just once. The chain uses TRBV19 and TRBJ2-4; D is perhaps TRBD2 (6 bases). The CDR3 contains 14 residues. Per the germline V gene, CDR1 is LNHDA and CDR2 is SQIVND (reference sequence). V lost 4 bases and J 0 bases, leaving 7 bases between the germline ends. The CDR3 sequence: CASSTGVAKNIQYF. The CDR3 DNA sequence: TGTGCCAGTAGTACGGGGGTAGCCAAAAACATTCAGTACTTC.

This rearrangement joins TRBV2 to TRBJ2-3; 9 nucleotides line up with TRBD1. This CDR3 has 15 amino acids. V dropped 10 bases and J dropped 6; count of bases not matched to a gene: 14. Germline lookup yields CDR1 SNHLY and CDR2 FYNNEI. The chain's CDR3 is CATSEDRGRGDTQYF. In DNA, the CDR3 is TGTGCCACCTCTGAGGACAGGGGAAGGGGTGATACGCAGTATTTT.

This sequence joins TRBV27 and TRBJ2-3; D uncertain. V gave up 2 bases and J gave up 0 bases, with 6 bases separating them. The germline gives CDR1 MNHEY, CDR2 SMNVEV (reference sequence). This CDR3 has 14 residues. The CDR3 nucleotides are TGTGCCAGCAGTTTAACAAGTAGCACAGATACGCAGTATTTT. This sequence encodes CASSLTSSTDTQYF.

The chain is built from TRBV2 and TRBJ2-7; unclear D gene. This CDR3 is built from 14 residues. Germline V gives CDR1 SNHLY, CDR2 FYNNEI. V lost 0 bases and J lost 7, with 13 bases in between. The CDR3 DNA is TGTGCCAGCAGTGAAGCGCATCAGGAAGGGGAGCAGTACTTC. Its protein product is CASSEAHQEGEQYF.

The chain links TRBV2 to TRBJ2-1; 9 bases are a match to TRBD2. The CDR3 spans 13 residues. Germline assignment: CDR1 SNHLY and CDR2 FYNNEI. The V gene end was trimmed by 11 bases and the J gene end by 7 bases; junction bases not matched to a gene: 9. The CDR3 spells CARSGLAVNEQFF. DNA of the CDR3: TGTGCCCGCTCGGGACTAGCTGTGAATGAGCAGTTCTTC. Complete variable domain (other parts from reference TRBV2 and TRBJ2-1): EPEVTQTPSHQVTQMGQEVILRCVPISNHLYFYWYRQILGQKVEFLVSFYNNEISEKSEIFDDQFSVERPDGSNFTLKIRSTKLEDSAMYFCARSGLAVNEQFFGPGTRLTVL.

V and J are TRBV11-2 and TRBJ2-7; D remains ambiguous. The CDR3 length is 13 residues. V lost 1 base and J 5 bases, leaving 9 bases between the germline ends. In germline, CDR1 is SGHAT, CDR2 FQNNGV. The CDR3 DNA sequence: TGTGCCAGCAGCTTAGGCCGCATCGACGAGCAGTACTTC. Translated, it gives CASSLGRIDEQYF.

The chain joins TRBV19 to TRBJ1-5, with D possibly matching TRBD1 (5 bases). V lost 1 base and J lost 6, with 13 bases in between. Germline V gene sequence: CDR1 LNHDA, CDR2 SQIVND (reference sequence). The CDR3 spans 15 residues. The CDR3 is CASSIVGSGSQPQHF. The CDR3 nucleotides are TGTGCCAGTAGTATAGTGGGTTCAGGGTCTCAGCCCCAGCATTTT. The variable domain in full, with the rest retrieved from reference TRBV19 and TRBJ1-5, is DGGITQSPKYLFRKEGQNVTLSCEQNLNHDAMYWYRQDPGQGLRLIYYSQIVNDFQKGDIAEGYSVSREKKESFPLTVTSAQKNPTAFYLCASSIVGSGSQPQHFGDGTRLSIL.

The chain has TRBV10-2 and TRBJ2-7; maybe TRBD2 (6 bases). CDR1 and CDR2 (germline): WSHSY, SAAADI. The CDR3 spans 14 residues. Trimming cost V 3 bases and J 2 bases, with 11 bases left between them. DNA for the CDR3: TGCGCCAGCAGTGATGCGGGAATTCCCTACGAGCAGTACTTC. The encoded protein is CASSDAGIPYEQYF.

The rearrangement uses TRBV30 and TRBJ2-3, with TRBD2 as a possible D gene (5 bases). The germline gives CDR1 GTSNPN, CDR2 SVGIG (reference sequence). The CDR3 length is 16 residues. V lost 1 base to trimming and J lost 0 bases, with 14 bases between them. Here the CDR3 DNA reads TGTGCCTGGAGTGCCGTCAGCTGGACTAGCACAGATACGCAGTATTTT. Translated, it gives CAWSAVSWTSTDTQYF.

This chain joins TRBV2 and TRBJ2-7, with unresolved D. The germline V and J ends were trimmed by 8 bases and 3 bases, with 14 bases remaining between them. Germline V gene lookup returns CDR1 SNHLY and CDR2 FYNNEI. This CDR3 contains 13 residues. The DNA of the CDR3 is TGTGCCAGCTCACCCGATCCAGGCTACGAGCAGTACTTC. Its protein product is CASSPDPGYEQYF. The complete variable domain, with remaining parts taken from reference TRBV2 and TRBJ2-7, reads EPEVTQTPSHQVTQMGQEVILRCVPISNHLYFYWYRQILGQKVEFLVSFYNNEISEKSEIFDDQFSVERPDGSNFTLKIRSTKLEDSAMYFCASSPDPGYEQYFGPGTRLTVT.

This chain connects TRBV7-8 to TRBJ2-3; tentatively, D is TRBD1 or TRBD2 (6 bases each). Germline loops: CDR1 SGHVS, CDR2 FQNEAQ. The CDR3 consists of 13 residues. Trimming stripped 2 bases from V and 6 bases from J, with 9 bases between. The CDR3 loop is CASSLRGVDTQYF. The CDR3 DNA sequence: TGTGCCAGCAGCTTAAGGGGGGTCGATACGCAGTATTTT. Full variable domain (missing parts from reference TRBV7-8 and TRBJ2-3): GAGVSQSPRYKVAKRGQDVALRCDPISGHVSLFWYQQALGQGPEFLTYFQNEAQLDKSGLPSDRFFAERPEGSVSTLKIQRTQQEDSAVYLCASSLRGVDTQYFGPGTRLTVL.

The chain employs TRBV5-1 and TRBJ2-5; no clear D gene. Germline V gene data show CDR1 as SGHRS and CDR2 as YFSETQ. Trimming removed 3 bases from V and 2 bases from J, with 11 bases in between. CDR3 length equals 14 residues. Here the CDR3 DNA reads TGCGCCAGCAGCTACCGGCCAGATCAAGAGACCCAGTACTTC. Its translation: CASSYRPDQETQYF.

V gene TRBV5-8 combines with J gene TRBJ1-5; 8 nucleotides agree with TRBD1. CDR3 length: 15 residues. After removal of 2 bases from V and 3 bases from J, the junction contained 4 bases not matched to a gene. CDR1 SGHTS and CDR2 YDEGEE come from the germline V gene. In nucleotides, the CDR3 is TGTGCCAGCAGCTTCTTGACAGGGGTCAATCAGCCCCAGCATTTT. This gives the protein CASSFLTGVNQPQHF.

V gene TRBV2 combines with J gene TRBJ2-5; D remains unclear. This CDR3 region has 12 residues. Germline V gives CDR1 SNHLY, CDR2 FYNNEI. V was shortened by 1 base and J by 5 bases, with 5 bases between the two germline ends. DNA for the CDR3: TGTGCCAGCAGTGAAGTGGGGGAGACCCAGTACTTC. Its protein is CASSEVGETQYF.

The V gene is TRBV18, the J gene TRBJ1-3, with D maybe TRBD1 (5 bases). Germline CDR1 KGHSH, CDR2 LQKENI. Trimming took 1 base from V and 0 from J, leaving 10 bases between them. The length of the CDR3 is 16 residues. CDR3 bases: TGTGCCAGCTCACCACGAACAGGAGCCTCTGGAAACACCATATATTTT. This codes for CASSPRTGASGNTIYF.

This chain connects TRBV9 to TRBJ2-7, with D unresolved. The germline CDR1 and CDR2 sequences are SGDLS and YYNGEE. The CDR3 totals 14 residues. Trimming left V 0 bases short and J 3 bases short, with 10 bases between. The CDR3 region is CASSVDPQNYEQYF. In DNA form, the CDR3 reads TGTGCCAGCAGCGTAGATCCCCAAAACTACGAGCAGTACTTC.

V usage is TRBV5-6 and J usage is TRBJ2-7; 9 bases are shared with TRBD1. The trim removed 4 bases at V and 3 bases at J, leaving 8 bases unmatched. The CDR3 totals 15 residues. Germline loops: CDR1 SGHDT, CDR2 YYEEEE. The CDR3 sequence: CASSQTGGHLYEQYF. In nucleotides, the CDR3 is TGTGCCAGCAGCCAAACAGGGGGCCACCTCTACGAGCAGTACTTC.

The rearrangement links TRBV7-9 to TRBJ1-1; D not certain. With 5 bases removed from V and 0 bases from J, the gap between germline ends came to 4 bases. The CDR3 spans 12 residues. CDR1 and CDR2 from the germline V gene are SEHNR and FQNEAQ (reference sequence). The CDR3 region has the DNA TGTGCCAGCAGCGCAGTGAACACTGAAGCTTTCTTT. Translating gives CASSAVNTEAFF.

J is TRBJ2-5 and V is TRBV2; D gene ambiguous. Germline V gene data show CDR1 as SNHLY and CDR2 as FYNNEI. The CDR3 runs 16 residues. The V and J ends lost 7 bases and 0 bases respectively, with 18 bases between them. The CDR3 loop is CASTTKINWHQETQYF. The CDR3 DNA sequence: TGTGCCAGCACCACCAAGATAAACTGGCACCAAGAGACCCAGTACTTC.

The gene calls are TRBV6-5 and TRBJ2-5; TRBD1 might be the D (6 bases). The germline CDR1 and CDR2 sequences are MNHEY and SVGAGI. The CDR3 has 14 amino acids. With 6 bases removed from V and 7 bases from J, the gap between germline ends came to 18 bases. The CDR3 sequence is CASSGQYLRGTQYF. CDR3 DNA: TGTGCCAGCAGCGGACAGTACCTCCGCGGGACCCAGTACTTC.

This chain uses TRBV19 with TRBJ2-7; D possibly matches TRBD1 or TRBD2 (5 bases each). The CDR3 length is 14 residues. Trimming cost V 8 bases and J 5 bases, with 19 bases left between them. Germline V gene lookup returns CDR1 LNHDA and CDR2 SQIVND (reference sequence). CDR3 region: CASSRDPLSDEQYF. CDR3 coding DNA: TGTGCCAGTTCCAGGGACCCCTTAAGCGACGAGCAGTACTTC.

V is TRBV19 and J is TRBJ1-3, with TRBD1 as a possible D gene (5 bases). The germline V and J ends were trimmed by 3 bases and 0 bases, with 30 bases remaining between them. Germline CDR1 reads LNHDA; CDR2 reads SQIVND (reference sequence). The CDR3 consists of 22 residues. The CDR3, as DNA: TGTGCCAGTAGTATGATCTTCGGGGCCCGAAACCGCGAATTCCGCTCTGGAAACACCATATATTTT. Protein: CASSMIFGARNREFRSGNTIYF.

V usage is TRBV18 and J usage is TRBJ1-2; D is unclear. Trimming cost V 3 bases and J 8 bases, with 16 bases left between them. The CDR3 loop spans 14 amino acids. Germline loops: CDR1 KGHSH, CDR2 LQKENI. The CDR3 loop reads CASSPVPTPEGYTF. CDR3 in DNA: TGTGCCAGCTCACCGGTACCGACGCCCGAAGGCTACACCTTC.

This clone was seen only once. Additional DNA sequences in this sample encode the identical CDR3. The chain links TRBV2 to TRBJ2-5; D unclear. V was trimmed by 4 bases and J by 5 bases, leaving 5 bases between them. CDR3 size: 11 residues. Germline V lookup: CDR1 SNHLY, CDR2 FYNNEI. This CDR3 reads CASSVKETQYF. DNA for the CDR3: TGTGCCAGCAGTGTGAAGGAGACCCAGTACTTC.

The V gene is TRBV7-9, the J gene TRBJ1-1; weak D call: TRBD1 (5 bases). The CDR3 is made up of 19 amino acids. V was clipped by 5 bases and J by 1 base, with 26 bases between them. Germline V lookup: CDR1 SEHNR, CDR2 FQNEAQ (reference sequence). This chain's CDR3 is CASSAPKNRGMGWNTEAFF. The CDR3 DNA sequence: TGTGCCAGCAGCGCACCCAAAAATAGGGGCATGGGATGGAACACTGAAGCTTTCTTT.

This clone was seen a few times. This chain joins TRBV5-6 and TRBJ1-5; D unclear. The V gene's germline CDR1 is SGHDT and CDR2 YYEEEE. The CDR3 has 14 residues. Trimming took off 1 base at V and 6 bases at J, with 11 bases between the two ends. In DNA, the CDR3 is TGTGCCAGCAGCTTGCACGGGCAGATTCAGCCCCAGCATTTT. This sequence encodes CASSLHGQIQPQHF.